This section outlines one TCR beta chain sequence together with its context. The CDR3 has 15 residues. V was pared by 6 bases and J by 4 bases, with 10 bases of the junction left unmatched. Germline lookup yields CDR1 MNHEY and CDR2 SMNVEV (reference sequence). These data originate in a study of blood T cell repertoires in COVID-19. Looking at the study overall: Researchers got acute and convalescent COVID-19 samples from the United States, Italy and Spain.

Assay: immunoSEQ multiplex PCR; the TCRdb copy retains only in-frame clones and omits some. The data show about 69,000 clones, 90% seen once. The sequence was collected from a man aged 50 to 59 with acute or convalescent COVID-19. The chain has TRBV27 and TRBJ1-1; 8 bases map to TRBD1. Sequenced: peripheral blood. CDR3 sequence reads: CASRYRGSRGTEAFF. The DNA of the CDR3 is TGTGCCAGCAGATACAGGGGGTCGCGGGGCACTGAAGCTTTCTTT.